The sequence of this TCR beta chain was determined in a study of shared T cell receptors in the human thymus. Method: immunoSEQ multiplex PCR; TCRdb's copy keeps in-frame clones and lacks some. Of more than 550,000 clones listed, about 89% are singletons. These same data were also listed under a study on human thymus T cells.

The source is a boy under two years old with a congenital heart defect. Sequencing was performed on thymocytes.

The CDR3 region is CASSRRVAGYEQYF. CDR3 nucleotide sequence: TGTGCCAGCAGTAGGAGGGTGGCGGGCTACGAGCAGTACTTC. The V and J genes are TRBV2 and TRBJ2-7; TRBD2 is a possible D gene (6 bases). Looked up from germline, CDR1 is SNHLY and CDR2 is FYNNEI. CDR3 size: 14 residues. V lost 5 bases and J lost 3, with 14 bases in between.